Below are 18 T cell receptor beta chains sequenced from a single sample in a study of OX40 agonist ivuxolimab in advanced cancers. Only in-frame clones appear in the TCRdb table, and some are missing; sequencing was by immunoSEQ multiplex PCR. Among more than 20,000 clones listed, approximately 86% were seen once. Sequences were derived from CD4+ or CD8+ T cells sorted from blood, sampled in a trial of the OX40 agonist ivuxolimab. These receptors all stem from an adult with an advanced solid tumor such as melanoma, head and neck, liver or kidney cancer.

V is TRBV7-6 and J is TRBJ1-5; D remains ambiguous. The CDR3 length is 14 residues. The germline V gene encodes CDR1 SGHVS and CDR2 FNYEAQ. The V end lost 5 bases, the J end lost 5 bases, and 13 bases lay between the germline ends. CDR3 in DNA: TGTGCCAGCAGCCAAGGGTACTCAGATCAGCCCCAGCATTTT. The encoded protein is CASSQGYSDQPQHF.

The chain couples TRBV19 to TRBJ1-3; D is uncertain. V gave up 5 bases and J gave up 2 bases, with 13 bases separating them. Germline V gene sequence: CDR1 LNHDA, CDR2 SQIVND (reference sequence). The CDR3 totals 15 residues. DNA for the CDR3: TGTGCCAGTAGTCGTACCGGGTCCCCTGGAAACACCATATATTTT. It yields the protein CASSRTGSPGNTIYF. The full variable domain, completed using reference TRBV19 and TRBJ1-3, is DGGITQSPKYLFRKEGQNVTLSCEQNLNHDAMYWYRQDPGQGLRLIYYSQIVNDFQKGDIAEGYSVSREKKESFPLTVTSAQKNPTAFYLCASSRTGSPGNTIYFGEGSWLTVV.

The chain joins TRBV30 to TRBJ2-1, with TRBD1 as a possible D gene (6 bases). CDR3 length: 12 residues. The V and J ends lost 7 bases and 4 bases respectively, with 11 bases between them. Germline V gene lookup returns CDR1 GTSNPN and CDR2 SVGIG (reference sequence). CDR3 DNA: TGTGCCTCATCCACAGGGTACAATGAGCAGTTCTTC. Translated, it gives CASSTGYNEQFF.

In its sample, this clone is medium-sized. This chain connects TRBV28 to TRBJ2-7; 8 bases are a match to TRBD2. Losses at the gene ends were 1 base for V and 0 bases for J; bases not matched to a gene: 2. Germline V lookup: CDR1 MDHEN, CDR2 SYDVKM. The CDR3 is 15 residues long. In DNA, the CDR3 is TGTGCCAGCAGTTTATCGGGGGGGAACTCCTACGAGCAGTACTTC. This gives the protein CASSLSGGNSYEQYF.

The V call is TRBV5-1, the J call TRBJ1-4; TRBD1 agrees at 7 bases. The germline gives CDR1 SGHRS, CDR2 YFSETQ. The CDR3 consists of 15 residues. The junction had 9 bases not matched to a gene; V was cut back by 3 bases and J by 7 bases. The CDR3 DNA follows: TGCGCCAGCAGCTGGACGACAGGGCCGCGTGAAAAACTGTTTTTT. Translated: CASSWTTGPREKLFF.

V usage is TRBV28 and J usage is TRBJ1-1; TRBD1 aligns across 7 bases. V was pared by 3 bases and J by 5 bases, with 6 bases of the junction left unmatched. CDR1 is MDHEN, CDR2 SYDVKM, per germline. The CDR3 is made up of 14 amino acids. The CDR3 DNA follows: TGTGCCAGCAGTTTTTCAGGGGGAGGGACTGAAGCTTTCTTT. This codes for CASSFSGGGTEAFF. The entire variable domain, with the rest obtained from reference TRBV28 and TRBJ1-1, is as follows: DVKVTQSSRYLVKRTGEKVFLECVQDMDHENMFWYRQDPGLGLRLIYFSYDVKMKEKGDIPEGYSVSREKKERFSLILESASTNQTSMYLCASSFSGGGTEAFFGQGTRLTVV.

The CDR3 DNA sequence: TGCGCCAGCAGTCGACAGGGGTCTAATGAAAAACTGTTTTTT. Its translation: CASSRQGSNEKLFF. V gene TRBV4-1 combines with J gene TRBJ1-4; 8 nucleotides agree with TRBD1. CDR1 is MGHRA, CDR2 YSYEKL, per germline. The CDR3 covers 14 residues. The trim removed 6 bases at V and 3 bases at J, leaving 3 bases unmatched.

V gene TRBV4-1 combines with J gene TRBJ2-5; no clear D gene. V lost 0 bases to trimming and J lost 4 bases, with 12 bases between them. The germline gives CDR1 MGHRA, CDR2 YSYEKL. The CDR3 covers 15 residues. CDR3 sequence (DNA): TGCGCCAGCAGCCAAGAATGGGGATCCGGAGAGACCCAGTACTTC. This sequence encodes CASSQEWGSGETQYF.

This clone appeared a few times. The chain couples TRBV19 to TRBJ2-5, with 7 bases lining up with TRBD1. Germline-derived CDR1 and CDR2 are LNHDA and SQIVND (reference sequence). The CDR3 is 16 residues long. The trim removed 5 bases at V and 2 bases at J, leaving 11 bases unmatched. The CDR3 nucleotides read TGTGCCAGTAGTTCCCCGCCAGACAGGGATCAAGAGACCCAGTACTTC. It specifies CASSSPPDRDQETQYF.

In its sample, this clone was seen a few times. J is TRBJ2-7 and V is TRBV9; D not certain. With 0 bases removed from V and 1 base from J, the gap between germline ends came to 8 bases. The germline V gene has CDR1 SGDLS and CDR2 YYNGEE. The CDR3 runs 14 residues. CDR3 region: CASSVAAYSYEQYF. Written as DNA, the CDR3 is TGTGCCAGCAGCGTAGCCGCCTATTCCTACGAGCAGTACTTC.

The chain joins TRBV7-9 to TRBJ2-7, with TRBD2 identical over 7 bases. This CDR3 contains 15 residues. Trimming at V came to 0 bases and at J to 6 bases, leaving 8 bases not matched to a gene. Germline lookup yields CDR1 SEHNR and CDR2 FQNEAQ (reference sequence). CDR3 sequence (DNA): TGTGCCAGCAGCTTAGCGACCGGACTAGAGGCCGAGCAGTACTTC. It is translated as CASSLATGLEAEQYF.

CDR3 in amino acids: CASSLNGDTEAFF. CDR3 nucleotides: TGTGCCAGCAGCTTAAATGGGGACACTGAAGCTTTCTTT. V gene TRBV7-6 combines with J gene TRBJ1-1; D is uncertain. Between the trimmed V and J ends, which lost 2 bases and 3 bases, there was a span of 7 bases. The length of the CDR3 is 13 residues. Germline-derived CDR1 and CDR2 are SGHVS and FNYEAQ.

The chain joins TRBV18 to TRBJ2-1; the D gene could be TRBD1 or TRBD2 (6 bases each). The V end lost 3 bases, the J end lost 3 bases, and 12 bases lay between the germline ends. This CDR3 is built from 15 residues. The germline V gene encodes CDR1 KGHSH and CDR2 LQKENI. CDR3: CASSPDGGGYNEQFF. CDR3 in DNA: TGTGCCAGCTCACCGGACGGAGGGGGCTACAATGAGCAGTTCTTC.

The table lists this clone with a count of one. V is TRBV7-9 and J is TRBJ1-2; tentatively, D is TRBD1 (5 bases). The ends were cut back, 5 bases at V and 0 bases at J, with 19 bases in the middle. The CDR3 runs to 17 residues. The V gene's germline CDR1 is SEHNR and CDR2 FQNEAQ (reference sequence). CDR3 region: CASSPKVRDGTNYGYTF. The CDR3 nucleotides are TGTGCCAGCAGCCCTAAGGTTCGGGACGGAACTAACTATGGCTACACCTTC.

CDR3: CASSSDRGHTEAFF. DNA for the CDR3: TGTGCCAGCAGCTCCGACAGGGGGCACACTGAAGCTTTCTTT. This chain links TRBV7-6 with TRBJ1-1; 10 bases agree with TRBD1. This CDR3 spans 14 amino acids. The V gene's germline CDR1 is SGHVS and CDR2 FNYEAQ. With V trimmed by 4 bases and J by 3 bases, 2 bases remained unmatched. Drawing the rest from reference TRBV7-6 and TRBJ1-1, the complete variable domain is GAGVSQSPRYKVTKRGQDVALRCDPISGHVSLYWYRQALGQGPEFLTYFNYEAQQDKSGLPNDRFSAERPEGSISTLTIQRTEQRDSAMYRCASSSDRGHTEAFFGQGTRLTVV.

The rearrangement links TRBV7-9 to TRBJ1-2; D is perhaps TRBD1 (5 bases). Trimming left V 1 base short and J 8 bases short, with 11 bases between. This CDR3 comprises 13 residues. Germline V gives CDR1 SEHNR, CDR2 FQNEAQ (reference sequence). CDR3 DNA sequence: TGTGCCAGCAGCTTAGTTCGTGAGGGGGGCTACACCTTC. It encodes CASSLVREGGYTF. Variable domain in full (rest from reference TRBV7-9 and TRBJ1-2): DTGVSQNPRHKITKRGQNVTFRCDPISEHNRLYWYRQTLGQGPEFLTYFQNEAQLEKSRLLSDRFSAERPKGSFSTLEIQRTEQGDSAMYLCASSLVREGGYTFGSGTRLTVV.

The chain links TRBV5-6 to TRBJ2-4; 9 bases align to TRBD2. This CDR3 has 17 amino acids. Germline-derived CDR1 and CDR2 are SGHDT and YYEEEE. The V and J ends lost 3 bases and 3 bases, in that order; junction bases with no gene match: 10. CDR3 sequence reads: CASSWPGGSGGKNIQYF. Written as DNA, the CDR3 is TGTGCCAGCAGCTGGCCCGGGGGTAGCGGGGGCAAAAACATTCAGTACTTC.

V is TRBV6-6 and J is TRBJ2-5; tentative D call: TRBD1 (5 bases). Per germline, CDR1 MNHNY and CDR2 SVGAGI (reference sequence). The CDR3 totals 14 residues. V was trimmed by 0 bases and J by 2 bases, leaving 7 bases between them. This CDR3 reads CASSYSRQQETQYF. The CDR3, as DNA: TGTGCCAGCAGTTACTCCCGACAGCAAGAGACCCAGTACTTC.